This T cell receptor beta chain was captured in a study of cytomegalovirus exposure and HLA in healthy donors. Between the trimmed V and J ends, which lost 5 bases and 5 bases, there was a span of 9 bases. The CDR3 totals 12 residues. Germline V gives CDR1 SGHTA, CDR2 FQGNSA. 60 Vbeta and 13 Jbeta primers were used in PCR. Assay: immunoSEQ multiplex PCR; the TCRdb copy retains only in-frame clones and omits some. The sample includes fewer than 65,000 clones, about 80% of them seen just once. The chain carries TRBV7-2 and TRBJ1-1, with no clear D. Sequencing was done on a sample of PBMCs. The TCR was taken from a woman aged 40 to 50 in good health and CMV-seropositive. The CDR3 loop is CASSLVRTEAFF. The CDR3 DNA reads as TGTGCCAGCAGCCTAGTCCGTACTGAAGCTTTCTTT.